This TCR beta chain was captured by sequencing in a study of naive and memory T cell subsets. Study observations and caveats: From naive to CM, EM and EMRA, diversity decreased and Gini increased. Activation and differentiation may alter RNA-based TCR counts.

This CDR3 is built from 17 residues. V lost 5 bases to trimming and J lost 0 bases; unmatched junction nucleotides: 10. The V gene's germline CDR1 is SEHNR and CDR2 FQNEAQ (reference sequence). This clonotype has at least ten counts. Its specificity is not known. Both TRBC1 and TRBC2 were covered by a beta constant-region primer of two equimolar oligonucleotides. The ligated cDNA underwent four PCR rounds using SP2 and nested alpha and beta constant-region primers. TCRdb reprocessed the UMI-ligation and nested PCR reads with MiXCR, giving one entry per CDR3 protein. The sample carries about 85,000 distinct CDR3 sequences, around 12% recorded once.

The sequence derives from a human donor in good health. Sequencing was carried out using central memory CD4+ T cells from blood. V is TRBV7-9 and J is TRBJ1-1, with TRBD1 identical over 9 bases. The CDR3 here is CASSTHRGPPMNTEAFF. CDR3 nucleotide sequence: TGTGCCAGCAGCACACACAGGGGGCCGCCTATGAACACTGAAGCTTTCTTT. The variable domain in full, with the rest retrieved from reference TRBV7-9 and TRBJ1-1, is DTGVSQNPRHKITKRGQNVTFRCDPISEHNRLYWYRQTLGQGPEFLTYFQNEAQLEKSRLLSDRFSAERPKGSFSTLEIQRTEQGDSAMYLCASSTHRGPPMNTEAFFGQGTRLTVV.